The 9 T cell receptor beta chains listed next were all sequenced from one sample in a study of T cell responses to AZD1222 COVID-19 vaccine. Generated by immunoSEQ multiplex PCR, the TCRdb table keeps only in-frame clones and is missing some. The table has 100,000 to 120,000 clones, approximately 90% seen once. Specimen: peripheral blood, collected on day 0 of AZD1222 vaccination. The source is an adult in good health.

This sequence joins TRBV4-2 and TRBJ1-6; unclear D gene. Germline CDR1 is LGHNA and CDR2 is YNFKEQ. The CDR3 is 12 residues long. The germline V and J ends were trimmed by 3 bases and 15 bases, with 12 bases remaining between them. In DNA, the CDR3 is TGTGCCAGCAGCCAGGACTTCAAGGACCTCCACTTT. It is translated as CASSQDFKDLHF.

The chain employs TRBV30 and TRBJ1-5, with a tentative D call TRBD1 (5 bases). CDR3 size: 12 residues. The ends were cut back, 1 base at V and 7 bases at J, with 8 bases in the middle. Germline lookup yields CDR1 GTSNPN and CDR2 SVGIG (reference sequence). The CDR3 coding sequence is TGTGCCTGGAGTGATAGGGGACAGCCCCAGCATTTT. It encodes CAWSDRGQPQHF.

The rearrangement uses TRBV7-2 and TRBJ1-4; 7 nucleotides align to TRBD1. The ends lost 1 base at V and 5 bases at J; junction bases unmatched: 7. This CDR3 has 16 residues. Germline V gene sequence: CDR1 SGHTA, CDR2 FQGNSA. The CDR3 DNA sequence: TGTGCCAGCAGCTTAGTTCCGCCGACAGGGAATGAAAAACTGTTTTTT. Translated, it gives CASSLVPPTGNEKLFF.

CDR3 coding DNA: TGTGCCAGCAGTCCTAACAGGGTCGGCGGTTATAGCAATCAGCCCCAGCATTTT. Amino acid sequence: CASSPNRVGGYSNQPQHF. V is TRBV27 and J is TRBJ1-5; tentative D call: TRBD1 (6 bases). Germline V gene sequence: CDR1 MNHEY, CDR2 SMNVEV (reference sequence). The germline V and J ends were trimmed by 5 bases and 0 bases, with 20 bases remaining between them. The CDR3 is made up of 18 amino acids.

The gene calls are TRBV28 and TRBJ2-2; a weak D match, TRBD1 (5 bases). The V and J ends lost 5 bases and 6 bases respectively, with 10 bases between them. The CDR3 runs 13 residues. CDR1 is MDHEN and CDR2 is SYDVKM in the germline V gene. CDR3 bases: TGTGCCAGCAGTATTAAACAGGCCGGGGAGCTGTTTTTT. It encodes CASSIKQAGELFF.

V is TRBV10-3 and J is TRBJ1-1; no definite D call. This CDR3 contains 13 residues. CDR1 and CDR2 from the germline V gene are ENHRY and SYGVKD. The germline V and J ends were trimmed by 4 bases and 6 bases, with 12 bases remaining between them. CDR3 sequence: CAISARHAAEAFF. DNA of the CDR3: TGTGCCATCAGTGCCCGGCATGCGGCTGAAGCTTTCTTT.

The chain carries TRBV6-6 and TRBJ2-1, with D perhaps TRBD1 or TRBD2 (6 bases each). The CDR3 covers 13 residues. With 0 bases removed from V and 10 bases from J, the gap between germline ends came to 10 bases. CDR1 is MNHNY and CDR2 is SVGAGI in the germline V gene (reference sequence). CDR3: CASSYSGGKEQFF. CDR3 bases: TGTGCCAGCAGTTACTCCGGGGGCAAAGAGCAGTTCTTC.

As concerns this clone: The same CDR3 can be traced to other DNA sequences in this sample. The J gene is TRBJ2-7, the V gene TRBV6-1; D ambiguous. The germline CDR1 and CDR2 sequences are MNHNS and SASEGT. The CDR3 sequence is 14 residues long. The V end was cut by 0 bases, the J end by 4 bases, with 10 bases between. CDR3 amino acids: CASSEAGLGYEQYF. The CDR3 nucleotides read TGTGCCAGCAGTGAAGCGGGGTTAGGTTACGAGCAGTACTTC.

The rearrangement links TRBV14 to TRBJ2-3; weak D call: TRBD1 (5 bases). CDR3 size: 17 residues. Per germline, CDR1 SGHDN and CDR2 FVKESK. V was shortened by 0 bases and J by 0 bases, with 13 bases between the two germline ends. This CDR3 reads CASSQDWSGASTDTQYF. In DNA, the CDR3 is TGTGCCAGCAGCCAAGATTGGTCTGGGGCTAGCACAGATACGCAGTATTTT.